Each of the 10 T cell receptor beta chains below was sequenced from the same sample in a study of identical twins. In TCRdb, the 5' RACE reads were re-called with MiXCR into one record per CDR3 protein. Counted here are approximately 600,000 distinct CDR3 sequences, roughly 7.2% occurring once; the ten biggest clones make up 1.6%. This sample was shared with a second study, whose subject was yellow fever vaccine responses in identical twins.

The sequencing sample was made of PBMCs. Every receptor here comes from a woman aged 18 to 35 in good health.

Only a few counts were recorded for this clonotype. The V and J genes are TRBV11-3 and TRBJ2-2; 9 nucleotides align to TRBD2. The CDR3 is 16 amino acids. V dropped 6 bases and J dropped 5; count of bases not matched to a gene: 10. Germline CDR1 and CDR2: SGHNT and YENEEA. The chain's CDR3 is CASRAAREGRTGELFF. In DNA, the CDR3 is TGTGCCAGCAGAGCGGCGCGGGAGGGGAGGACCGGGGAGCTGTTTTTT.

A few counts support this clonotype. The rearrangement uses TRBV4-1 and TRBJ2-7; D is undetermined. The CDR3 totals 15 residues. In germline, CDR1 is MGHRA, CDR2 YSYEKL. Trimming pared 0 bases from V and 2 bases from J, leaving 11 bases between. The CDR3 spells CASSQDFFFAYEQYF. The CDR3, as DNA: TGCGCCAGCAGCCAAGATTTTTTCTTTGCCTACGAGCAGTACTTC.

This chain uses TRBV20-1 with TRBJ1-2, with D perhaps matching TRBD1 (6 bases). Trimming pared 0 bases from V and 5 bases from J, leaving 13 bases between. Germline V CDR1 and CDR2: DFQATT, SNEGSKA (reference sequence). This CDR3 is 14 amino acids long. CDR3 region: CSARDLDSSYGYTF. The CDR3 DNA reads as TGCAGTGCTAGAGATCTGGACAGCTCGTATGGCTACACCTTC.

This sequence joins TRBV5-1 and TRBJ2-5, with 11 bases fitting TRBD2. Per germline, CDR1 SGHRS and CDR2 YFSETQ. V was pared by 0 bases and J by 4 bases, with 5 bases of the junction left unmatched. The CDR3 runs to 16 residues. The CDR3 sequence is CASSLAVAGGGETQYF. For the CDR3, the DNA is TGCGCCAGCAGCTTGGCAGTAGCGGGAGGGGGAGAGACCCAGTACTTC.

The chain uses TRBV7-6 and TRBJ2-1; 7 positions match TRBD2. The CDR3 covers 16 residues. V was clipped by 5 bases and J by 4 bases; unmatched bases: 11. CDR1 and CDR2 (germline): SGHVS, FNYEAQ. The CDR3 nucleotides read TGTGCCAGCAGCCTACAAGGGAGGGCCGATTACAATGAGCAGTTCTTC. This codes for CASSLQGRADYNEQFF.

This clonotype was found a few times. The genes are TRBV11-3 and TRBJ1-1; 9 bases line up with TRBD1. The J segment lost 3 bases and the V segment lost 7 bases, leaving 6 bases of the junction unmatched. CDR3 length equals 14 residues. The germline V gene encodes CDR1 SGHNT and CDR2 YENEEA. CDR3 nucleotides: TGTGCCAGCATCAAGGACAGGGGATACACTGAAGCTTTCTTT. Encoded protein: CASIKDRGYTEAFF. The full variable domain, in which reference TRBV11-3 and TRBJ1-1 provide the parts outside the CDR3, is EAGVVQSPRYKIIEKKQPVAFWCNPISGHNTLYWYLQNLGQGPELLIRYENEEAVDDSQLPKDRFSAERLKGVDSTLKIQPAELGDSAVYLCASIKDRGYTEAFFGQGTRLTVV.

This clonotype was seen repeatedly, ten times or more. The V gene is TRBV10-3, the J gene TRBJ1-4; 10 nucleotides match TRBD1. V was clipped by 5 bases and J by 8 bases; unmatched bases: 8. The CDR3 is made up of 15 amino acids. Germline V CDR1 and CDR2: ENHRY, SYGVKD. CDR3 residues: CAISSSGTGEEKLFF. The CDR3 DNA sequence: TGTGCCATCAGTTCTTCCGGGACAGGGGAAGAAAAACTGTTTTTT.

V gene TRBV9 combines with J gene TRBJ1-1; D gene unclear. Germline values: CDR1 SGDLS, CDR2 YYNGEE. The V gene lost 0 bases and the J gene lost 3 bases, with 9 bases spanning the gap. The CDR3 is 14 residues long. In DNA, the CDR3 is TGTGCCAGCAGCGTAGGGGGTGGGGACACTGAAGCTTTCTTT. This codes for CASSVGGGDTEAFF.

This clonotype has a count of ten or more. The genes are TRBV5-8 and TRBJ2-1; unclear D gene. The germline CDR1 and CDR2 sequences are SGHTS and YDEGEE. The CDR3 extends over 12 amino acids. V gave up 3 bases and J gave up 8 bases, with 9 bases separating them. The CDR3 DNA reads as TGTGCCAGCAGCTCAAACCCCTATGAGCAGTTCTTC. Residues: CASSSNPYEQFF.

This chain links TRBV19 with TRBJ2-1, with 9 bases that match TRBD1. The CDR3 is made up of 13 amino acids. Germline V gives CDR1 LNHDA, CDR2 SQIVND (reference sequence). J lost 9 bases, V lost 6 bases, and 6 bases had no gene match. The CDR3 coding sequence is TGTGCCAGTAGGACACAGGGGGCGGGTGAGCAGTTCTTC. Amino acid sequence: CASRTQGAGEQFF.